The T cell receptor (beta chain) described here comes from a study of CD8 T cells in ankylosing spondylitis. This clonotype was recorded a few times. What it recognizes is unknown. TCRdb re-called the 5' RACE reads through MiXCR, storing one row per CDR3 protein. The sample lists 700,000 to 850,000 distinct CDR3 sequences, 10% to 15% seen once, with approximately 0.46% in the top ten. Study results and caveats: Ankylosing spondylitis blood appeared to carry a characteristic TCR beta motif of several highly homologous variants.

The sample comprised blood, either unsorted or a sorted T cell fraction (not recorded which). This receptor was obtained from a male donor with ankylosing spondylitis.

The CDR3 is CSAEPTSGYFSYNEQFF. The DNA for the CDR3 is TGCAGTGCTGAGCCGACTAGCGGATACTTCTCCTACAATGAGCAGTTCTTC. This chain joins TRBV20-1 and TRBJ2-1, with 9 bases fitting TRBD2. Germline CDR1 DFQATT, CDR2 SNEGSKA (reference sequence). The trim removed 5 bases at V and 0 bases at J, leaving 11 bases unmatched. CDR3 length: 17 amino acids.